In this sample, the clone carrying this TCR beta chain turned up a few times. These data originate in a study of spatial heterogeneity in lung cancer. Study at large: Researchers sequenced follow-up PBMC samples if they had them, and these came a median of roughly 24 months after resection. Detection consistently yielded more beta chains than alpha chains.

Stated time point: blood at routine non-recurrence follow-up after resection. Sequencing covered unsorted whole RNA taken from tumor, nontumor lung or frozen PBMC. MiXCR, run by TCRdb on the 5' RACE reads, gives a single entry per CDR3 protein. The data show 51,000 or so distinct CDR3 sequences, with roughly 7.4% seen just once and roughly 35% held by the top ten. The germline V gene has CDR1 SEHNR and CDR2 FQNEAQ (reference sequence). The CDR3 spans 14 residues. J gave up 6 bases and V 5 bases, and 4 bases lay outside the gene matches. The source material was PBMCs, sampled at follow-up. The sequence came from a female donor with early-stage non-small cell lung cancer. The gene calls are TRBV7-9 and TRBJ2-5; TRBD2 agrees at 12 bases. The CDR3 here is CASSSGLAGKTQYF. The CDR3 nucleotides read TGTGCCAGCAGCAGCGGACTAGCGGGAAAGACCCAGTACTTC.